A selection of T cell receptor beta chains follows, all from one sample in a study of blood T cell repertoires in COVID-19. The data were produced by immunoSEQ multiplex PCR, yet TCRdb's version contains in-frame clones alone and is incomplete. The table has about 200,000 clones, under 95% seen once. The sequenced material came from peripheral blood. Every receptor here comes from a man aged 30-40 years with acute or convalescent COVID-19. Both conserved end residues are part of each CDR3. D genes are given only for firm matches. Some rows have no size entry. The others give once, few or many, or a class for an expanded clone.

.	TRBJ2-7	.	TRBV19	TGTGCCAGTAGTATGGAGAACCAAGTAAAGCAGTACTTC	CASSMENQVKQYF
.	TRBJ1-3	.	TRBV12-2	TGTGCAAGTCGCTTAGTTGGGAGGAGTAGTGGAAACACCATATATTTT	CASRLVGRSSGNTIYF
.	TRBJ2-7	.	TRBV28	TGTGCCAGCAGTTCCCCAGGGATTTTAACCTACGAGCAGTACTTC	CASSSPGILTYEQYF
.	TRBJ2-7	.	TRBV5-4	TGTGCCAGCAGCTCCGCGGGAAAGGGGACCTACGAGCAGTACTTC	CASSSAGKGTYEQYF
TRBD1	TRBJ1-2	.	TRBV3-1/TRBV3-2	TGTGCCAGCAGCCAAGAAGGAACAGGGGGGAAAAGGGGCTACACCTTC	CASSQEGTGGKRGYTF
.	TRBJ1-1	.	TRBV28	TGTGCCAGCAGTTTGACGGAGCCTGAAGCTTTCTTT	CASSLTEPEAFF
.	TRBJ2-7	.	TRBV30	TGTGCCTGGAGTACCTTCAGCGGGTTGCACGAGCAGTACTTC	CAWSTFSGLHEQYF
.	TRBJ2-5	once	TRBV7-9	TGTGCCAGCAGCCGGTCCGGTGCGGAGACCCAGTACTTC	CASSRSGAETQYF
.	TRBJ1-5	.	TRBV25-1	TGTGCCAGCAGTGCGACAGGTGACAATCAGCCCCAGCATTTT	CASSATGDNQPQHF
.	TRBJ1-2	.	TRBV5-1	TGCCGAACGGGGGGCGTTAAGAAAGGAGATGGCTACACCTTC	CRTGGVKKGDGYTF
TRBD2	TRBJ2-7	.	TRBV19	TGTGCCAGTAGTATCGTGGCGGGAGTCTCCTACGAGCAGTACTTC	CASSIVAGVSYEQYF
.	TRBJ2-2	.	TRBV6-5	TGTGCCAGCAGTTATGGGTACGGGGCCGGGGAGCTGTTTTTT	CASSYGYGAGELFF
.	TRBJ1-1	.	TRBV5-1	TGCGCCAGCAGCAGCCAAACAGGGAACACTGAAGCTTTCTTT	CASSSQTGNTEAFF
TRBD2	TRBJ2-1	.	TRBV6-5	TGTGCCAGCAGTTACGACAGCGGGGGAAGGGGAAATGAGCAGTTCTTC	CASSYDSGGRGNEQFF
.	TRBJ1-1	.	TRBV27	TGTGCCAGCAGTTCCCTTGGGGGCATGAACACTGAAGCTTTCTTT	CASSSLGGMNTEAFF
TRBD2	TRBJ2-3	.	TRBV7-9	TGTGCCAGCAGCTTCACCCGACTAGCCGATTTCACAGATACGCAGTATTTT	CASSFTRLADFTDTQYF
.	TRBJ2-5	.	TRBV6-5	TGTGCCAGCAGTCCCCAAGGGAGGGAGACCCAGTACTTC	CASSPQGRETQYF
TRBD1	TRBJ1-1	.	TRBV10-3	TGTGCCATCAGTGAATATCCGGGACAGATGAACACTGAAGCTTTCTTT	CAISEYPGQMNTEAFF
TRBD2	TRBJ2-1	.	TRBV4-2	TGTGCCAGCAGCCAAGAGGCTCTAGCGGGGTCTGGTGAGCAGTTCTTC	CASSQEALAGSGEQFF
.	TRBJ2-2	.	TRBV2	TGTGCCGTCCGGGACTCCGACATAACCGGGGAGCTGTTTTTT	CAVRDSDITGELFF
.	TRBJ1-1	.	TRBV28	TGTGCCAGCAGTTCGACAGCCATGAACACTGAAGCTTTCTTT	CASSSTAMNTEAFF